Each of the 16 T cell receptor beta chains below was sequenced from the same sample in a study of cytomegalovirus exposure and HLA in healthy donors. The PCR was carried out with 60 Vbeta primers and 13 Jbeta primers. The method was immunoSEQ multiplex PCR; TCRdb's version includes in-frame clones alone and lacks a portion of them. The sample lists 130,000 or so clones, 75% occurring once. The sequenced sample consisted of PBMCs. The receptors come from a man aged 40-49 years in good health and CMV-seronegative.

The chain uses TRBV5-4 and TRBJ1-1, with D possibly being TRBD1 (5 bases). With 2 bases removed from V and 1 base from J, the gap between germline ends came to 9 bases. Germline assignment: CDR1 SGHNT and CDR2 YYREEE (reference sequence). The CDR3 totals 14 residues. The CDR3 reads CASSFKGANTEAFF. CDR3 nucleotides: TGTGCCAGCAGCTTCAAAGGGGCGAACACTGAAGCTTTCTTT. The variable domain in full, completed from reference TRBV5-4 and TRBJ1-1, reads ETGVTQSPTHLIKTRGQQVTLRCSSQSGHNTVSWYQQALGQGPQFIFQYYREEENGRGNFPPRFSGLQFPNYSSELNVNALELDDSALYLCASSFKGANTEAFFGQGTRLTVV.

This clone appeared a few times. The chain couples TRBV19 to TRBJ2-4, with D tentatively TRBD2 (5 bases). Germline CDR1 is LNHDA and CDR2 is SQIVND (reference sequence). The CDR3 extends over 15 amino acids. The V end was cut by 1 base, the J end by 1 base, with 8 bases between. DNA of the CDR3: TGTGCCAGTAGTATAGGACCGGGGGCCAAAAACATTCAGTACTTC. It is translated as CASSIGPGAKNIQYF.

This clone appeared a few times. V is TRBV5-1 and J is TRBJ2-5; TRBD1 aligns across 9 bases. V was clipped by 5 bases and J by 4 bases; unmatched bases: 3. The CDR3 runs 13 residues. CDR1 SGHRS and CDR2 YFSETQ come from the germline V gene. CDR3 nucleotides: TGCGCCAGCAGGGGGACAGGGCTAGAGACCCAGTACTTC. As protein: CASRGTGLETQYF.

This chain links TRBV5-6 with TRBJ2-3; 12 bases line up with TRBD2. The CDR3 covers 16 residues. Per the germline V gene, CDR1 is SGHDT and CDR2 is YYEEEE. Unmatched junction bases numbered 6, after V lost 1 base and J lost 6 bases. The CDR3 coding sequence is TGTGCCAGCAGCTTGACTAGCGGGGGGTCTCCTGATACGCAGTATTTT. Translated: CASSLTSGGSPDTQYF.

In DNA form, the CDR3 reads TGTGCCAGCAGTAGGGACACCCCGGGACGGGGCTACACCTTC. Encoded protein: CASSRDTPGRGYTF. The chain carries TRBV6-6 and TRBJ1-2; possibly TRBD1 for D (6 bases). V gave up 5 bases and J gave up 8 bases, with 18 bases separating them. Germline values: CDR1 MNHNY, CDR2 SVGAGI (reference sequence). The CDR3 is 14 residues long.

The chain combines TRBV28 with TRBJ1-6; TRBD1 agrees at 9 bases. This CDR3 contains 14 residues. V lost 8 bases, J lost 9 bases, and 8 bases stayed unmatched. Germline loops: CDR1 MDHEN, CDR2 SYDVKM. For the CDR3, the DNA is TGTGCCAGCGGAACCGGGACAGGGTCTTCACCCCTCCACTTT. Its protein is CASGTGTGSSPLHF.

The chain combines TRBV11-2 with TRBJ1-1, with D possibly being TRBD1 (5 bases). The CDR3 runs to 17 residues. In germline, CDR1 is SGHAT, CDR2 FQNNGV. Trimming took 2 bases from V and 4 from J, leaving 20 bases between them. CDR3 residues: CASSLPRFRGGSTEAFF. DNA of the CDR3: TGTGCCAGCAGCTTACCTAGGTTCCGCGGGGGAAGCACTGAAGCTTTCTTT.

The chain is built from TRBV7-3 and TRBJ2-1; 9 bases map to TRBD2. The CDR3 is 16 residues long. V gave up 2 bases and J gave up 2 bases; unmatched junction bases: 4. Looked up from germline, CDR1 is SGHTA and CDR2 is FQGTGA. CDR3 region: CASSLDGGGAYNEQFF. The CDR3 nucleotides are TGTGCCAGCAGCTTAGACGGCGGGGGGGCCTACAATGAGCAGTTCTTC. Together with reference TRBV7-3 and TRBJ2-1, the CDR3 gives the full variable domain: GAGVSQTPSNKVTEKGKYVELRCDPISGHTALYWYRQSLGQGPEFLIYFQGTGAADDSGLPNDRFFAVRPEGSVSTLKIQRTERGDSAVYLCASSLDGGGAYNEQFFGPGTRLTVL.

The chain employs TRBV5-6 and TRBJ2-3, with 10 nucleotides matching TRBD2. Germline loops: CDR1 SGHDT, CDR2 YYEEEE. This CDR3 region has 14 residues. Trimming cost V 3 bases and J 6 bases; bases outside gene matches: 4. CDR3 DNA: TGTGCCAGCAGCTCTCGGACTAGCGGTGATACGCAGTATTTT. Protein: CASSSRTSGDTQYF.

The chain couples TRBV6-5 to TRBJ1-1, with 9 bases matching TRBD1. The CDR3 is made up of 14 amino acids. V gave up 4 bases and J gave up 10 bases; unmatched junction bases: 10. Germline V lookup: CDR1 MNHEY, CDR2 SVGAGI. CDR3 protein: CASSSSGQGRVAFF. DNA for the CDR3: TGTGCCAGCAGTTCCTCCGGACAGGGGCGAGTAGCTTTCTTT.

V is TRBV7-9 and J is TRBJ1-2, with D possibly being TRBD1 (6 bases). The CDR3 is made up of 16 amino acids. The germline V gene has CDR1 SEHNR and CDR2 FQNEAQ (reference sequence). Trimming stripped 0 bases from V and 4 bases from J, with 15 bases between. CDR3 sequence (DNA): TGTGCCAGCAGCTTAGCGGGTAAAGGGGGTAGCTATGGCTACACCTTC. Protein: CASSLAGKGGSYGYTF.

This chain connects TRBV6-5 to TRBJ1-6; D is possibly TRBD1 (6 bases). The CDR3 runs to 16 residues. The germline V and J ends were trimmed by 2 bases and 5 bases, with 13 bases remaining between them. Germline V gives CDR1 MNHEY, CDR2 SVGAGI. The CDR3 reads CASSYQTGSNNSPLHF. In DNA, the CDR3 is TGTGCCAGCAGTTACCAAACAGGGTCTAATAATTCACCCCTCCACTTT.

The V and J genes are TRBV6-1 and TRBJ1-2, with 9 bases matching TRBD1. There are 15 residues in the CDR3. The V segment lost 6 bases and the J segment 5 bases; nucleotides outside the gene matches: 10. Germline V gene lookup returns CDR1 MNHNS and CDR2 SASEGT. CDR3: CASRAGTGTLYGYTF. CDR3 coding DNA: TGTGCCAGCAGGGCCGGGACAGGGACTCTGTATGGCTACACCTTC.

This chain uses TRBV9 with TRBJ2-2; no definite D call. The V end was cut by 4 bases, the J end by 2 bases, with 12 bases between. The CDR3 runs to 15 residues. Germline V gives CDR1 SGDLS, CDR2 YYNGEE. The CDR3 spells CASSPRVPNTGELFF. Here the CDR3 DNA reads TGTGCCAGCAGCCCCCGGGTCCCCAACACCGGGGAGCTGTTTTTT.

The chain combines TRBV29-1 with TRBJ2-7, with D perhaps TRBD2 (6 bases). The ends were cut back, 4 bases at V and 7 bases at J, with 20 bases in the middle. Germline V gives CDR1 SQVTM, CDR2 ANQGSEA. The CDR3 is made up of 14 amino acids. The chain's CDR3 is CSVAGGTVGGEQYF. For the CDR3, the DNA is TGCAGCGTTGCCGGAGGGACTGTCGGCGGGGAGCAGTACTTC.

The chain recombines TRBV27 with TRBJ2-3; D gene unclear. This CDR3 contains 13 residues. V was clipped by 8 bases and J by 1 base, with 10 bases between them. Germline V gives CDR1 MNHEY, CDR2 SMNVEV (reference sequence). CDR3 loop: CASAALGTDTQYF. For the CDR3, the DNA is TGTGCCAGCGCGGCCCTAGGCACAGATACGCAGTATTTT.